This passage covers 27 T cell receptor beta chains from one sample sequenced in a study of T-cell memory formation after mild COVID-19. One entry per CDR3 protein, called by TCRdb with MiXCR from the 5' RACE reads. Here the sample spans roughly 600,000 distinct CDR3 sequences, about a sixth being singletons. Specimen: PBMCs or a T cell subset sorted from them (not recorded which). All receptors come from an adult woman who had mild COVID-19 (a few samples of this study predate the infection). Cell type and time point are not known.

V gene TRBV7-9 combines with J gene TRBJ2-6; D assignment may be TRBD1 or TRBD2 (5 bases each). Germline assignment: CDR1 SEHNR and CDR2 FQNEAQ (reference sequence). CDR3 length equals 17 residues. For the CDR3, the DNA is TGTGCTACTTACCTGGACATACCCCCGGGAGGGGCCAACGTCCTGACTTTC. It specifies CATYLDIPPGGANVLTF.

This clonotype was counted a few times. The V and J genes are TRBV5-1 and TRBJ1-1; the D gene is possibly TRBD1 (5 bases). V was clipped by 5 bases and J by 3 bases, with 17 bases between them. Germline assignment: CDR1 SGHRS and CDR2 YFSETQ. The CDR3 consists of 15 residues. The DNA for the CDR3 is TGCGCCAGCAGTTTTGGGGCGGGGCAGGACACTGAAGCTTTCTTT. Its translation is CASSFGAGQDTEAFF.

This clonotype was found a few times. V and J are TRBV5-8 and TRBJ1-2, with D unresolved. V lost 5 bases, J lost 1 base, and 6 bases lay in between. The germline CDR1 and CDR2 sequences are SGHTS and YDEGEE. This CDR3 is built from 12 residues. CDR3 protein: CASSSDNYGYTF. The CDR3 DNA follows: TGTGCCAGCAGTTCGGATAACTATGGCTACACCTTC. Variable domain in full (rest from reference TRBV5-8 and TRBJ1-2): EAGVTQSPTHLIKTRGQQATLRCSPISGHTSVYWYQQALGLGLQFLLWYDEGEERNRGNFPPRFSGRQFPNYSSELNVNALELEDSALYLCASSSDNYGYTFGSGTRLTVV.

This clonotype was observed many times. This chain links TRBV25-1 with TRBJ2-2; 7 bases line up with TRBD1. J was trimmed by 0 bases and V by 3 bases; bases with no gene match: 19. This CDR3 is built from 21 residues. Germline V gene sequence: CDR1 MGHDK, CDR2 SYGVNS. CDR3 in amino acids: CASSDLRSGVLQGTNTGELFF. CDR3 DNA sequence: TGTGCCAGCAGTGACCTTCGGTCCGGGGTCCTACAGGGGACGAACACCGGGGAGCTGTTTTTT. Full variable domain (outside the CDR3, taken from reference TRBV25-1 and TRBJ2-2): EADIYQTPRYLVIGTGKKITLECSQTMGHDKMYWYQQDPGMELHLIHYSYGVNSTEKGDLSSESTVSRIRTEHFPLTLESARPSHTSQYLCASSDLRSGVLQGTNTGELFFGEGSRLTVL.

This clonotype was detected a few times. This rearrangement joins TRBV5-6 to TRBJ2-3, with D possibly being TRBD1 or TRBD2 (6 bases each). Germline CDR1 SGHDT, CDR2 YYEEEE. V was cut by 4 bases and J by 5 bases, with 29 bases left in between. This CDR3 has 19 amino acids. CDR3 sequence (DNA): TGTGCCAGCAGCAGTTTCCGGGGGCCGGCTGTAATCCTGGGAGATACGCAGTATTTT. The encoded protein is CASSSFRGPAVILGDTQYF.

This sequence joins TRBV18 and TRBJ2-5; 7 bases agree with TRBD2. CDR1 KGHSH and CDR2 LQKENI come from the germline V gene. This CDR3 region has 14 residues. After removal of 1 base from V and 3 bases from J, the junction contained 2 bases not matched to a gene. The CDR3 is CASSPQRGKETQYF. The CDR3 nucleotides read TGTGCCAGCTCACCACAGCGGGGCAAAGAGACCCAGTACTTC.

The sample holds a few counts of this clonotype. Relative to the germline gene, one junction end is altered; a read error may explain this. The chain joins TRBV6-2 or TRBV6-3 to TRBJ2-1, with 12 bases fitting TRBD1. This CDR3 is built from 19 residues. Germline CDR1 and CDR2: MNHEY and SVGEGT. The CDR3 DNA sequence: TGTGCCAGCAGTCACTCCAGCGGGACAGGGGGCGAATTTGCGTGGGAGCAGTTCTTC. Protein sequence: CASSHSSGTGGEFAWEQFF.

This clonotype has ten or more counts. The rearrangement joins TRBV20-1 to TRBJ2-7; tentatively, D is TRBD2 (5 bases). Germline V gene lookup returns CDR1 DFQATT and CDR2 SNEGSKA (reference sequence). CDR3 length: 14 amino acids. Trimming stripped 5 bases from V and 5 bases from J, with 19 bases between. The CDR3 loop reads CSASLPGSLNEQYF. DNA of the CDR3: TGCAGTGCTTCCCTCCCGGGATCCTTAAACGAGCAGTACTTC.

CDR3 residues: CASSQVRMPADSPLHF. DNA for the CDR3: TGTGCCAGCAGCCAGGTCCGGATGCCCGCCGATTCACCCCTCCACTTT. The chain is built from TRBV7-8 and TRBJ1-6, with D unclear. Germline V gene data show CDR1 as SGHVS and CDR2 as FQNEAQ. Deletions cut 5 bases from V and 8 bases from J, with 19 bases between. The CDR3 extends over 16 amino acids.

This clonotype was counted only a few times. The chain has TRBV24-1 and TRBJ1-2, with a weak D call TRBD1 (6 bases). Per germline, CDR1 KGHDR and CDR2 SFDVKD. This CDR3 comprises 17 residues. V was cut by 6 bases and J by 4 bases, with 23 bases left in between. Here the CDR3 reads CATSPAGPQGEGYGYTF. The CDR3 bases are TGTGCCACCAGTCCAGCCGGCCCACAGGGTGAGGGCTATGGCTACACCTTC.

The table lists this clonotype with many counts. One end of the junction is discordant with germline, which a read error may explain. The chain has TRBV5-1 and TRBJ2-1; D is unclear. This CDR3 is 11 amino acids long. The germline V gene encodes CDR1 SGHRS and CDR2 YFSETQ. The CDR3 reads CASSLANEQFF. For the CDR3, the DNA is TGTGCCAGCAGCTTAGCCAATGAGCAGTTCTTC.

The chain links TRBV4-1 to TRBJ1-6, with D hard to call. Germline-derived CDR1 and CDR2 are MGHRA and YSYEKL. The CDR3 has 15 residues. Between the trimmed V and J ends, which lost 1 base and 5 bases, there was a span of 9 bases. The CDR3 DNA reads TGCGCCAGCAGCCAAGTAACTGGGGATAATTCACCCCTCCACTTT. It codes for CASSQVTGDNSPLHF.

This clonotype was counted only a few times. The chain has TRBV30 and TRBJ1-2; TRBD1 matches 9 bases. Germline V gene lookup returns CDR1 GTSNPN and CDR2 SVGIG (reference sequence). The CDR3 length is 12 residues. J was trimmed by 4 bases and V by 8 bases; bases with no gene match: 5. Here the CDR3 reads CAKRTGAYGYTF. CDR3 nucleotides: TGTGCCAAACGGACAGGGGCCTATGGCTACACCTTC.

This clonotype was detected ten times or more. The chain couples TRBV5-4 to TRBJ2-1, with a weak D call TRBD2 (7 bases). Trimming took off 0 bases at V and 6 bases at J, with 13 bases between the two ends. The length of the CDR3 is 15 residues. Looked up from germline, CDR1 is SGHNT and CDR2 is YYREEE (reference sequence). CDR3 coding DNA: TGTGCCAGCAGCTTGGAGGGGGGGGGCCCCAATGAGCAGTTCTTC. Translation: CASSLEGGGPNEQFF.

CDR3 sequence: CASSFRGTTGTSNQPQHF. The CDR3 region has the DNA TGTGCCAGCAGTTTTCGGGGGACAACAGGGACCAGCAATCAGCCCCAGCATTTT. The gene calls are TRBV12-3 or TRBV12-4 and TRBJ1-5, with a possible D match to TRBD1 (6 bases). The CDR3 is 18 amino acids. V lost 3 bases, J lost 1 base, and 19 bases lay in between.

V is TRBV5-1 and J is TRBJ2-3, with D possibly being TRBD2 (6 bases). CDR1 and CDR2 from the germline V gene are SGHRS and YFSETQ. The CDR3 has 15 amino acids. Between the trimmed V and J ends, which lost 0 bases and 6 bases, there was a span of 14 bases. The CDR3 sequence: CASSLVAAAGDTQYF. DNA of the CDR3: TGCGCCAGCAGCTTGGTGGCAGCCGCGGGGGATACGCAGTATTTT.

The chain couples TRBV4-1 to TRBJ2-1; TRBD1 agrees at 9 bases. There are 14 residues in the CDR3. In germline, CDR1 is MGHRA, CDR2 YSYEKL. J gave up 14 bases and V 5 bases, and 13 bases lay outside the gene matches. Here the CDR3 DNA reads TGCGCCAGCAGCTTAAACCCCCGGGACAGGGATAAGTTCTTC. Protein product: CASSLNPRDRDKFF.

The chain recombines TRBV4-1 with TRBJ1-1; the match to TRBD1 covers 12 bases. V lost 4 bases and J lost 5; bases outside the gene matches: 5. Germline CDR1 is MGHRA and CDR2 is YSYEKL. The CDR3 is 15 amino acids. CDR3 nucleotide sequence: TGCGCCAGCAGCCGGGACAGGGGGCCTGGGACTGAAGCTTTCTTT. Encoded protein: CASSRDRGPGTEAFF.

This clonotype has a handful of counts. The genes are TRBV9 and TRBJ2-5; 8 nucleotides align to TRBD2. The CDR3 is 15 residues long. With V trimmed by 0 bases and J by 4 bases, 5 bases remained unmatched. Germline-derived CDR1 and CDR2 are SGDLS and YYNGEE. DNA of the CDR3: TGTGCCAGCAGCGTAGAGAGCGGGAGCGGAGAGACCCAGTACTTC. This codes for CASSVESGSGETQYF.

This clonotype turned up a few times. The J gene is TRBJ1-1, the V gene TRBV19, with 7 nucleotides matching TRBD1. V shed 6 bases, J shed 2 bases, and the junction held 9 bases outside the gene matches. This CDR3 is built from 15 residues. Germline CDR1 is LNHDA and CDR2 is SQIVND (reference sequence). For the CDR3, the DNA is TGTGCCAGTAGCGACAGGGCTGCGATAAACACTGAAGCTTTCTTT. Translation gives CASSDRAAINTEAFF.

The chain combines TRBV5-1 with TRBJ2-5; no clear D gene. This CDR3 is built from 13 residues. Looked up from germline, CDR1 is SGHRS and CDR2 is YFSETQ. V was clipped by 4 bases and J by 4 bases, with 11 bases between them. CDR3 nucleotide sequence: TGCGCCAGCAGCCCAAGTATAGGAGAGACCCAGTACTTC. This sequence encodes CASSPSIGETQYF.

This clonotype was found a few times. Mismatch with germline at one junction end may stem from a read error. The V and J genes are TRBV7-7 and TRBJ1-1; D is undetermined. The CDR3 spans 13 residues. Germline values: CDR1 SSHAT, CDR2 FNYEAQ (reference sequence). This chain's CDR3 is CASSLEADTEAFF. The CDR3, as DNA: TGTGCTAGCAGCTTGGAGGCTGACACTGAAGCTTTCTTT. The full variable domain, rest sourced from reference TRBV7-7 and TRBJ1-1, is GAGVSQSPRYKVTKRGQDVTLRCDPISSHATLYWYQQALGQGPEFLTYFNYEAQPDKSGLPSDRFSAERPEGSISTLTIQRTEQRDSAMYRCASSLEADTEAFFGQGTRLTVV.

The chain employs TRBV20-1 and TRBJ1-1, with TRBD1 identical over 8 bases. Trimming took 5 bases from V and 5 from J; bases not matched to a gene: 13. CDR1 is DFQATT, CDR2 SNEGSKA, per germline (reference sequence). The CDR3 sequence is 15 residues long. CDR3 sequence reads: CSALERQGWGTEAFF. The CDR3 region has the DNA TGCAGTGCTCTCGAAAGACAGGGGTGGGGGACTGAAGCTTTCTTT.

This clonotype appeared a few times. V gene TRBV7-9 combines with J gene TRBJ1-1, with TRBD1 matching over 8 bases. This CDR3 has 15 amino acids. Germline assignment: CDR1 SEHNR and CDR2 FQNEAQ (reference sequence). Unmatched junction bases numbered 9, after V lost 4 bases and J lost 5 bases. CDR3 amino acids: CASSSQRQGWTEAFF. The CDR3 DNA follows: TGTGCCAGCAGCTCCCAGAGACAGGGGTGGACTGAAGCTTTCTTT.

This clonotype was seen only a few times. This sequence joins TRBV15 and TRBJ2-5; 7 bases line up with TRBD2. CDR3 size: 14 residues. With V trimmed by 0 bases and J by 3 bases, 1 base remained unmatched. The germline CDR1 and CDR2 sequences are LNHNV and YYDKDF (reference sequence). CDR3 sequence reads: CATSRDGGEETQYF. CDR3 sequence (DNA): TGTGCCACCAGCAGAGATGGGGGGGAAGAGACCCAGTACTTC.

This clonotype was counted a few times. This chain links TRBV5-1 with TRBJ1-4, with a tentative D call TRBD1 (6 bases). Germline V gives CDR1 SGHRS, CDR2 YFSETQ. Trimming removed 3 bases from V and 3 bases from J, with 15 bases in between. This CDR3 contains 16 residues. CDR3 DNA sequence: TGCGCCAGCAGCTCCGAAACAGGGCTTGCTAATGAAAAACTGTTTTTT. Encoded protein: CASSSETGLANEKLFF.

This clonotype turned up a few times. CDR3: CSARGTSKAEQYF. The CDR3 nucleotides are TGCAGTGCTAGAGGGACTAGCAAGGCCGAGCAGTACTTC. This chain uses TRBV20-1 with TRBJ2-7; 8 positions agree with TRBD2. V gave up 1 base and J gave up 6 bases; unmatched junction bases: 5. Germline V gives CDR1 DFQATT, CDR2 SNEGSKA (reference sequence). This CDR3 has 13 residues.